This T cell receptor (beta chain) was recovered during a study of response to subunit inactivated influenza vaccine. Study-wide findings and caveats: With each seasonal influenza vaccination, the authors suggested, few new T cells are recruited.

From the RT-PCR reads, TCRdb called clonotypes with MiXCR, one entry per CDR3 protein. The repertoire has hundreds of thousands of distinct CDR3 sequences, around 16% of them found once; the top ten carry around 10%. This clonotype was observed once. Its antigen remains unidentified. A much larger clone is a single base away; this may be a read error. There are 18 residues in the CDR3. Germline V gene sequence: CDR1 MNHEY, CDR2 SVGEGT. Germline trimming cut 2 bases from V and 0 bases from J; bases unmatched to any gene: 9. The specimen was PBMCs from blood, collected 11 to 12 days after vaccination. The origin of this receptor is a man aged 45-65 years who received an inactivated influenza vaccine. The rearrangement uses TRBV6-2 or TRBV6-3 and TRBJ1-1; 10 positions agree with TRBD1. This CDR3 reads CASSYPNGTGVMNTEAFF. In DNA, the CDR3 is TGTGCCAGCAGTTACCCCAACGGGACAGGGGTAATGAACACTGAAGCTTTCTTT.